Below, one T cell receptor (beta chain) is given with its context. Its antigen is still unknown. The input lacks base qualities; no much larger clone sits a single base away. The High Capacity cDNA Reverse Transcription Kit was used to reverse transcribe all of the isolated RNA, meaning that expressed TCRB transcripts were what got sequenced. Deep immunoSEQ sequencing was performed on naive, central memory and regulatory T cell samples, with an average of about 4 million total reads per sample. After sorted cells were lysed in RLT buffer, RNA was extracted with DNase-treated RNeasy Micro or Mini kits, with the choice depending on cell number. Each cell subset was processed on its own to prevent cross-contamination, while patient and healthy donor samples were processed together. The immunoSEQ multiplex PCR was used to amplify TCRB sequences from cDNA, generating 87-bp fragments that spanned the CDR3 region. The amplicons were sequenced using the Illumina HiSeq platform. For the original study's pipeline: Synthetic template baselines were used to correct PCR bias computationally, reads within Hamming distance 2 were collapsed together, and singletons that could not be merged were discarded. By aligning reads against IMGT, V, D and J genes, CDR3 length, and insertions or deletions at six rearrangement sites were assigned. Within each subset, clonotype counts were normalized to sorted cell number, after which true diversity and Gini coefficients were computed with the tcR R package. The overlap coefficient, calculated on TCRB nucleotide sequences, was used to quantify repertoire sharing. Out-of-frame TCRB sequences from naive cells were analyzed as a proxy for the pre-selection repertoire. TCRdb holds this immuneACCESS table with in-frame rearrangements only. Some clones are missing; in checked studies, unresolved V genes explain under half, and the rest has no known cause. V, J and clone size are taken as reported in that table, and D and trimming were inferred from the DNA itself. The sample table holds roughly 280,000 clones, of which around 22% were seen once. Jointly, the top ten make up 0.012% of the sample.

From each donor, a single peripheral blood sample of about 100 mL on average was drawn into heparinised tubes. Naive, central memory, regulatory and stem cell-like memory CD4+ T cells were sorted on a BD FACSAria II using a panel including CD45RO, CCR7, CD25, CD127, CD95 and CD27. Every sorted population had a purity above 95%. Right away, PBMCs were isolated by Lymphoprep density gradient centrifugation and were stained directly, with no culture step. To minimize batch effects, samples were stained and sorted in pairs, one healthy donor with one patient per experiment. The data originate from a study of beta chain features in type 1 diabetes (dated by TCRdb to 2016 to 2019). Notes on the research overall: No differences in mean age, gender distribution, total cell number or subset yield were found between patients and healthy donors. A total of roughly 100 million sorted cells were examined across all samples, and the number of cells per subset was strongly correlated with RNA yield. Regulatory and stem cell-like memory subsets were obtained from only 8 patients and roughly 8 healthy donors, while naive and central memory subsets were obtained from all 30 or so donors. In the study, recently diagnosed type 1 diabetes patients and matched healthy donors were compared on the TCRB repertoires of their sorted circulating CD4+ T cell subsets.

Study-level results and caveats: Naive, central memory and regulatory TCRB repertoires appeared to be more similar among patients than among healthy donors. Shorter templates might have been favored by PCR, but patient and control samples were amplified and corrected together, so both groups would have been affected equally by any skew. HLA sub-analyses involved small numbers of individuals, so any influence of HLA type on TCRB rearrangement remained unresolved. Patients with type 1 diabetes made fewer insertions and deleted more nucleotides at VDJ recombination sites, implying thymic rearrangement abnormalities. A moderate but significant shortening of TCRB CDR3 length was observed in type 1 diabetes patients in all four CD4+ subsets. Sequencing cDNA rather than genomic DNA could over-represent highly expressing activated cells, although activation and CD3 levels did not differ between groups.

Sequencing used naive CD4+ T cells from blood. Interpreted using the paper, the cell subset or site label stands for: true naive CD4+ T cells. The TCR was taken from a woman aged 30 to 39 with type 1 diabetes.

The DNA reads TGCAGCGTTGGCGCCCCCTCCTACGAGCAGTACTTC. Translated, it gives CSVGAPSYEQYF. The sequence is built from TRBV29-1 and TRBJ2-7; confidence is insufficient to name the D gene. Spanning cysteine to phenylalanine, the CDR3 consists of 12 amino acids. CDR3 DNA is the only sequence kept; it has 36 bases, read in frame from the first base. The germline V gene provides CDR1 SQVTM and CDR2 ANQGSEA. The junction carries 7 bases between V and J, which are trimmed by 4 bases and 0 bases respectively.